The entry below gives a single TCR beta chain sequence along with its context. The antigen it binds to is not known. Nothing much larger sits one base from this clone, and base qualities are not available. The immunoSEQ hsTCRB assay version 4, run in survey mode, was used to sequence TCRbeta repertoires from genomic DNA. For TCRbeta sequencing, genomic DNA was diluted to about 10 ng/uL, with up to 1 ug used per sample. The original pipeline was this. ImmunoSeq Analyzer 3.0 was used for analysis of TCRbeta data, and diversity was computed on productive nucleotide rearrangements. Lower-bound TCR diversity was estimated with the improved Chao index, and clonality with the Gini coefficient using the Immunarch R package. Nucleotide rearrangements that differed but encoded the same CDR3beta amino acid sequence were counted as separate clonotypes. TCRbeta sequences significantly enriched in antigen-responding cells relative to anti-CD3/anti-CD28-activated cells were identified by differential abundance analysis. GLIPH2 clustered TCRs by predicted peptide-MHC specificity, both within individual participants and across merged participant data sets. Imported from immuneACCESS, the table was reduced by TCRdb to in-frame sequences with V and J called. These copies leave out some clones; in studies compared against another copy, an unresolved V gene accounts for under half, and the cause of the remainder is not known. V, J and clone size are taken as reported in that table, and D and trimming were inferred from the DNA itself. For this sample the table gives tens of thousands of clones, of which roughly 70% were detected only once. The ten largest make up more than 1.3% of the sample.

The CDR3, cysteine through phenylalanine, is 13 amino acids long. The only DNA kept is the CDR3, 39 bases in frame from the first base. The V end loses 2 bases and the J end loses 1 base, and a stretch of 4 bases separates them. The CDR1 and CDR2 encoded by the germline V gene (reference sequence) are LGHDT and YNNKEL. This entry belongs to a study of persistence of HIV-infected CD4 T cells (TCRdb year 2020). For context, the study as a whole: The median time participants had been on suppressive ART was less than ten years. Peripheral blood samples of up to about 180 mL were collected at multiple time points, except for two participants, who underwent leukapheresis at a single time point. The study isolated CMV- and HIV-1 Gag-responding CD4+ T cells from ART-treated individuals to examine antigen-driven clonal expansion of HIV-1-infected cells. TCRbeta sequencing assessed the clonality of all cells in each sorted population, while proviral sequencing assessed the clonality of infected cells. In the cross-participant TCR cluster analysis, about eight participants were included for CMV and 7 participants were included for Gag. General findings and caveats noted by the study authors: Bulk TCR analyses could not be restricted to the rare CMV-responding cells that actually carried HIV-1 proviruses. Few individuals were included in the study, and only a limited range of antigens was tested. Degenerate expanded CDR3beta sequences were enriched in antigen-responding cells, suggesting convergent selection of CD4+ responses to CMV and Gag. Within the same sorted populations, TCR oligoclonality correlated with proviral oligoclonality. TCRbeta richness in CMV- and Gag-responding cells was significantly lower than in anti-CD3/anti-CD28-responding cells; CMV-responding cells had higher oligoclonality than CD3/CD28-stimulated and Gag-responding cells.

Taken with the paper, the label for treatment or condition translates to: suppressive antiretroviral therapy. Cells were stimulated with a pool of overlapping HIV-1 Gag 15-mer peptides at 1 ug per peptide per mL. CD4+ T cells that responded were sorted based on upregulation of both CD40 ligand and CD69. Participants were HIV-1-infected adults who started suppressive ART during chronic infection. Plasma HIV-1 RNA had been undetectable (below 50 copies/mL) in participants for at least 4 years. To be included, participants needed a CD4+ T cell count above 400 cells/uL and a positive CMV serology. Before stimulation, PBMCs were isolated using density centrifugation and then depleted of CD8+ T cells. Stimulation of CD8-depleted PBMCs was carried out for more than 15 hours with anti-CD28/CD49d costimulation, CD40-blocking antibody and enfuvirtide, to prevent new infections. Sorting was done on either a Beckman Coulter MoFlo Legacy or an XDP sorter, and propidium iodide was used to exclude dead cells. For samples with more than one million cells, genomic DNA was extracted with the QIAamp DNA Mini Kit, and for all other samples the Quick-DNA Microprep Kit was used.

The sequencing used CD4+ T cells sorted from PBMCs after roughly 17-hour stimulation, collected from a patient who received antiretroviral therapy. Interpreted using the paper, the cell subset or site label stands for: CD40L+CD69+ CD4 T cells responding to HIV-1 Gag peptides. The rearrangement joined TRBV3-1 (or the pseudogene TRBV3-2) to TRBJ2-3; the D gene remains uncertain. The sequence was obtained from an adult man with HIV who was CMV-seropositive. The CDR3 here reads CASSQRGTDTQYF. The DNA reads TGTGCCAGCAGCCAAAGAGGCACAGATACGCAGTATTTT.